Listed below are T cell receptor gamma chains from one sample, sequenced in a study of gamma-delta T cells after stem cell transplantation. TCRdb re-called the RT-PCR reads via CATT. This table holds some 4,500 gamma-chain clones, around 21% found once. The sequencing input was gamma-delta T cells. The receptors shown here come from a human donor. It is not recorded whose cells these are; they may come from a transplant donor. Both conserved end residues are part of each CDR3. Clone sizes are given selectively: once, few, many, or a class where the clone is expanded.

TRGV3	TRGJP2	few	CATWDRSSDWIKTF	TGTGCCACCTGGGACAGAAGTAGTGATTGGATCAAGACGTTT
TRGV8	TRGJ1/TRGJ2	.	CATWDRRTYKKLF	TGTGCCACCTGGGATAGGAGGACTTATAAGAAACTCTTT
TRGV5	TRGJP2	.	CATWDQYSSDWIKTF	TGTGCCACCTGGGACCAATATAGTAGTGATTGGATCAAGACGTTT
TRGV5	TRGJ1/TRGJ2	few	CATWDAVYYKKLF	TGTGCTACCTGGGACGCGGTTTATTATAAGAAACTCTTT
TRGV5	TRGJ1/TRGJ2	.	CATWDRPLGKKLF	TGTGCCACCTGGGACAGGCCTTTAGGGAAGAAACTCTTT
TRGV2	TRGJ1/TRGJ2	few	CATWDAPNYYKKLF	TGTGCCACCTGGGACGCACCGAATTATTATAAGAAACTCTTT
TRGV8	TRGJ1/TRGJ2	.	CATWDMNKKLF	TGTGCCACCTGGGACATGAATAAGAAACTCTTT
TRGV8	TRGJ1/TRGJ2	.	CATWERSHYKKLF	TGTGCCACCTGGGAGAGGAGTCATTATAAGAAACTCTTT
TRGV2	TRGJP2	few	CATWDGPDWIKTF	TGTGCCACCTGGGACGGCCCCGATTGGATCAAGACGTTT
TRGV9	TRGJP	.	CALWAQELGKKIKVF	TGTGCCTTGTGGGCCCAAGAGTTGGGCAAAAAAATCAAGGTATTT
TRGV9	TRGJ1/TRGJ2	few	CALWEGRFYYKKLF	TGTGCCTTGTGGGAGGGACGATTTTATTATAAGAAACTCTTT
TRGV5	TRGJ1/TRGJ2	.	CATWDRPPNYYKKLF	TGTGCCACCTGGGACAGGCCCCCGAATTATTATAAGAAACTCTTT
TRGV5	TRGJ1/TRGJ2	.	CATWDRHLGYKKLF	TGTGCCACCTGGGACAGGCATCTCGGCTATAAGAAACTCTTT
TRGV3	TRGJ1/TRGJ2	.	CATWDPPYKKLF	TGTGCCACCTGGGACCCGCCTTATAAGAAACTCTTT